This T cell receptor beta chain comes out of a study of cytomegalovirus exposure and HLA in healthy donors. On the study more broadly: The 90 to 150 validation repertoires used the same platform as the 550 to 750 first-cohort repertoires, a later analysis reported. Study-wide results and limits: The tendency of first-cohort TCR clusters to co-occur in the roughly 130 validation repertoires was the finding of a later analysis. Researchers catalogued around 150 TCR beta chains as cytomegalovirus-associated. Across donors, most TCRs were seen rarely, yet some public ones were widespread.

In regard to this clone: Its antigen is as yet unknown.

Using immunoSEQ multiplex PCR, the repertoire was profiled, and TCRdb retains in-frame clones only, with some absent. The sample carries 150,000 to 200,000 clones, roughly 84% recorded once. The specimen sequenced was PBMCs. The source of this sequence is a young man in good health and CMV-seropositive.

The CDR3 loop is CATSRDRGSGTDTQYF. CDR3 DNA: TGTGCCACCAGCAGAGATCGGGGTAGCGGCACAGATACGCAGTATTTT. V gene TRBV15 combines with J gene TRBJ2-3, with D perhaps matching TRBD2 (5 bases). Germline assignment: CDR1 LNHNV and CDR2 YYDKDF (reference sequence). This CDR3 spans 16 amino acids. Trimming cost V 0 bases and J 1 base, with 11 bases left between them. Full variable domain (remainder filled in from reference TRBV15 and TRBJ2-3): DAMVIQNPRYQVTQFGKPVTLSCSQTLNHNVMYWYQQKSSQAPKLLFHYYDKDFNNEADTPDNFQSRRPNTSFCFLDIRSPGLGDTAMYLCATSRDRGSGTDTQYFGPGTRLTVL.